Reported below is one TCR beta chain. Antigen specificity is unknown. This entry comes from a study of cytomegalovirus exposure and HLA in healthy donors. Study as a whole: Approximately 190 million T cells yielded more than 95 million unique TCR beta sequences, as an earlier analysis found. Overall study results and limits: What a later analysis showed was that several of the most significant clusters appeared linked to common viral pathogens. In an earlier analysis, in some 500 donors, most V segments appeared productive either ~87% or ~30% of the time.

PCR amplification relied on 60 Vbeta primers (plus 13 Jbeta primers). The assay was immunoSEQ multiplex PCR, and TCRdb's table has in-frame clones only and misses some. In all, the sample yields over 100,000 clones. The origin of this receptor is a woman between 40 and 50 years old in good health and CMV-seropositive. Sequences were obtained from PBMCs.

The CDR3 sequence is CASSATVGGGEFF. CDR3 in DNA: TGTGCCAGCAGCGCCACCGTAGGAGGAGGGGAGTTCTTC. The V gene is TRBV7-2, the J gene TRBJ2-1, with a tentative D call TRBD2 (6 bases). Trimming removed 5 bases at V and 14 bases at J, with 19 bases between. CDR1 and CDR2 from the germline V gene are SGHTA and FQGNSA. This CDR3 spans 13 amino acids.